This T cell receptor (beta chain) was observed in a study of T cell changes during pregnancy in multiple sclerosis. Trimming cost V 6 bases and J 9 bases; bases outside gene matches: 2. CDR3 length equals 11 residues. Germline lookup yields CDR1 LGHNT and CDR2 FRNRAP. Using immunoSEQ multiplex PCR, the repertoire was profiled, and TCRdb retains in-frame clones only, with some absent. The repertoire has 45,000 to 55,000 clones, approximately 94% of them found once; the top ten carry around 5.9%. This clone was counted once. The origin of this receptor is a female donor with multiple sclerosis, enrolled in a pregnancy study. J is TRBJ2-1 and V is TRBV12-5; TRBD1 matches 7 bases. Source: CD8+ T cells from peripheral blood mononuclear cells, taken before pregnancy. DNA of the CDR3: TGTGCTAGTGGCCCAGGGGGTGAGCAGTTCTTC. This translates into CASGPGGEQFF.